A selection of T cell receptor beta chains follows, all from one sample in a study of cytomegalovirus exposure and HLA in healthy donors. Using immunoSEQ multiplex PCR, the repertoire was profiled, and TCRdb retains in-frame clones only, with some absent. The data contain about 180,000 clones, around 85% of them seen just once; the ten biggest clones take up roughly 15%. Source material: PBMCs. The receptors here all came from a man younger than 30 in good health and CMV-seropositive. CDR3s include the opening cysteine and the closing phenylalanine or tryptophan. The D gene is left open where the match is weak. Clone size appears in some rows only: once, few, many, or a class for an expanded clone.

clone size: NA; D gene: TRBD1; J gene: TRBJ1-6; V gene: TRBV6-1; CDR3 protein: CASCQDRAESSPLHF; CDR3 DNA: TGTGCCAGCTGTCAGGACAGGGCCGAGAGTTCACCCCTCCACTTT
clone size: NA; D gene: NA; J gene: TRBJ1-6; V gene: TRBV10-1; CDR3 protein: CASSAGSSYNSPLHF; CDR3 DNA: TGCGCCAGCTCAGCGGGGAGCTCCTATAATTCACCCCTCCACTTT
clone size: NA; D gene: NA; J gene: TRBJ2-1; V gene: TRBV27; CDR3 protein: CASSPYRYNEQFF; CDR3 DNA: TGTGCCAGCAGTCCCTACAGATACAATGAGCAGTTCTTC
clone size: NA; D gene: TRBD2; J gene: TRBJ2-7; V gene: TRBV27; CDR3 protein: CARLAGLSYEQYF; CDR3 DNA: TGTGCCAGGCTAGCGGGACTCTCCTACGAGCAGTACTTC
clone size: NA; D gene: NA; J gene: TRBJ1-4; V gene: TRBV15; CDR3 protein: CATSKGQTNEKLFF; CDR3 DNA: TGTGCCACCAGCAAGGGACAAACTAATGAAAAACTGTTTTTT
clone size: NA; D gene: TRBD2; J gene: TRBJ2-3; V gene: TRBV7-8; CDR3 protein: CASRELAGDITDTQYF; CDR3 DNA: TGTGCCAGCAGAGAACTAGCGGGAGATATAACAGATACGCAGTATTTT
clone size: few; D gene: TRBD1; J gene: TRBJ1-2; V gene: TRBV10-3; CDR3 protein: CAISGTGWDGYTF; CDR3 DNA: TGTGCCATCAGCGGGACAGGGTGGGATGGCTACACCTTC
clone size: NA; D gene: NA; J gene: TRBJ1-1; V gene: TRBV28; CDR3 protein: CASSLHSTGTTEAFF; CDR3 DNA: TGTGCCAGCAGTTTACATTCCACAGGGACCACTGAAGCTTTCTTT
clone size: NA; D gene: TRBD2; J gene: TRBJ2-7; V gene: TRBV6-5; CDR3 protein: CASSYSTSGGDYEQYF; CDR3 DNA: TGTGCCAGCAGTTACTCGACTAGCGGGGGGGATTACGAGCAGTACTTC
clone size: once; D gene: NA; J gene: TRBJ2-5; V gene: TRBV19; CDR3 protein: CASSIDPGDPETQYF; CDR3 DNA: TGTGCCAGTAGTATTGATCCGGGGGATCCGGAGACCCAGTACTTC
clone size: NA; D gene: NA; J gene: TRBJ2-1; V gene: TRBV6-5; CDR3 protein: CATETETHNEQFF; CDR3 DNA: TGTGCCACCGAGACAGAAACGCACAATGAGCAGTTCTTC
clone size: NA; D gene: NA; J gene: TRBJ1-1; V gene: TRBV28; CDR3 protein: CASSPTGNTEAFF; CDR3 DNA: TGTGCCAGCAGTCCGACAGGGAACACTGAAGCTTTCTTT
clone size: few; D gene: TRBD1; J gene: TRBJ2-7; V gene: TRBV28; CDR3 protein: CASSPGTVLYEQYF; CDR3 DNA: TGTGCCAGCAGTCCCGGGACAGTCCTCTACGAGCAGTACTTC
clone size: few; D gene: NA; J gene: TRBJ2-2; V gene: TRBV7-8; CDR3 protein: CASSLKGGQGNTGELFF; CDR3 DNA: TGTGCCAGCAGCTTAAAGGGTGGGCAGGGAAACACCGGGGAGCTGTTTTTT
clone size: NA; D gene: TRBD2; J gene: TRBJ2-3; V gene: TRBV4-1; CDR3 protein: CASSQDQLAGGTDTQYF; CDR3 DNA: TGCGCCAGCAGCCAAGATCAACTAGCGGGGGGCACAGATACGCAGTATTTT
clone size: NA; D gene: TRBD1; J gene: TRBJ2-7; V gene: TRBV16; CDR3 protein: CASSQSGTGFGEQYF; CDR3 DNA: TGTGCCAGCAGCCAATCGGGGACAGGGTTTGGGGAGCAGTACTTC
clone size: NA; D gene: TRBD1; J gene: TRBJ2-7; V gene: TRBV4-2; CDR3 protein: CASSQEGTGVAYEQYF; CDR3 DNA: TGTGCCAGCAGCCAAGAAGGGACAGGGGTGGCCTACGAGCAGTACTTC
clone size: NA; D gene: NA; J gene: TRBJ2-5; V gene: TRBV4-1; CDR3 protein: CASSLSFTGLETQYF; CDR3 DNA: TGCGCCAGCAGCCTATCATTTACAGGGTTAGAGACCCAGTACTTC
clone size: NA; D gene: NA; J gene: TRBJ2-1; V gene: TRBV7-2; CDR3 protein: CASSLYAGSYNEQFF; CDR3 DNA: TGTGCCAGCAGCTTATACGCGGGGTCCTACAATGAGCAGTTCTTC
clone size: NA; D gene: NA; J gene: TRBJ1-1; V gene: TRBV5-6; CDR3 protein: CASSVGHLNTEAFF; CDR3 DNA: TGTGCCAGCAGCGTGGGACACCTGAACACTGAAGCTTTCTTT
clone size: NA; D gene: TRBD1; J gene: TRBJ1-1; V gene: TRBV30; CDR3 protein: CAWTHSTGGNTEAFF; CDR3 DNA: TGTGCCTGGACCCATAGTACAGGGGGGAACACTGAAGCTTTCTTT
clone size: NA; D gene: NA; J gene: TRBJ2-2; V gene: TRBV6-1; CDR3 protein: CASKVQGPLTGELFF; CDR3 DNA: TGTGCCAGCAAAGTACAGGGCCCCCTGACCGGGGAGCTGTTTTTT
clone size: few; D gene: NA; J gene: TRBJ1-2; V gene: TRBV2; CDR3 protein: CASLDGHLNYGYTF; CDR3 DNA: TGTGCCAGCCTAGACGGACACCTCAACTATGGCTACACCTTC
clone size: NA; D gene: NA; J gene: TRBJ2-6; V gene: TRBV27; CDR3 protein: CASRLSGANVLTF; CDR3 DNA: TGTGCCAGCAGACTCTCTGGGGCCAACGTCCTGACTTTC
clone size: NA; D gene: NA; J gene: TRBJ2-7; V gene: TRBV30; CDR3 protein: CAWSEAAEQYF; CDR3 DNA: TGTGCCTGGAGTGAGGCGGCCGAGCAGTACTTC
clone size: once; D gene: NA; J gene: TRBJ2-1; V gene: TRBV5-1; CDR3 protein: CASSLGTSGEQFF; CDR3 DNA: TGCGCCAGCAGCTTGGGCACCTCAGGTGAGCAGTTCTTC
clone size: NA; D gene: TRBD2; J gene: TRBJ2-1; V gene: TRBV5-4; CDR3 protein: CASSLRRGINEQFF; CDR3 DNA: TGTGCCAGCAGCCTCCGGCGGGGGATCAATGAGCAGTTCTTC
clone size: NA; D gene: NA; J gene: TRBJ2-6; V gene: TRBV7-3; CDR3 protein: CASSPSGVPGANVLTF; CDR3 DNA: TGTGCCAGCAGCCCATCCGGGGTACCTGGGGCCAACGTCCTGACTTTC
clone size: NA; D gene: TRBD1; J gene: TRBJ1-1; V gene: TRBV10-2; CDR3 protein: CASSGQGRAEAFF; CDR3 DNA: TGCGCCAGCAGTGGACAGGGAAGAGCTGAAGCTTTCTTT
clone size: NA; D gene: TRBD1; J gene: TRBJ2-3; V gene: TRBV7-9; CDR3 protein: CASPRMTGAITDTQYF; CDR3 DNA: TGTGCCAGCCCAAGGATGACAGGGGCCATCACAGATACGCAGTATTTT
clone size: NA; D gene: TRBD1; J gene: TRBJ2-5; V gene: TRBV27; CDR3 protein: CASSRGQGLQETQYF; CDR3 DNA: TGTGCCAGCAGCCGAGGACAGGGCTTACAAGAGACCCAGTACTTC
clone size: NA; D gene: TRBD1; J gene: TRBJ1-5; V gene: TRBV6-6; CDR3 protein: CASSSRTGNQPQHF; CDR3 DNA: TGTGCCAGCAGTTCTAGGACAGGTAATCAGCCCCAGCATTTT
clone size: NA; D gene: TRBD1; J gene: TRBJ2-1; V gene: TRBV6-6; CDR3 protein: CASSYSRTGIYNEQFF; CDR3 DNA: TGTGCCAGCAGTTACTCCAGGACAGGAATCTACAATGAGCAGTTCTTC
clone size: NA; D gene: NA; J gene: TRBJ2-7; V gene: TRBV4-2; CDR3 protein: CASSQGGRNEQYF; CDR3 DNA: TGTGCCAGCAGCCAAGGGGGGCGGAACGAGCAGTACTTC
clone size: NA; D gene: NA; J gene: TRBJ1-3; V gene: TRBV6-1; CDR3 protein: CASKTSSGNTIYF; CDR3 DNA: TGTGCCAGCAAAACGAGCTCTGGAAACACCATATATTTT
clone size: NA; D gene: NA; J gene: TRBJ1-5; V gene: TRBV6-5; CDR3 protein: CASSRQRGQPQHF; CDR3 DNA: TGTGCCAGCAGTCGGCAGCGAGGTCAGCCCCAGCATTTT
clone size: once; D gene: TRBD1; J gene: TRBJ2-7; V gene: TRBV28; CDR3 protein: CASSFLQGIGEQYF; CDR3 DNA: TGTGCCAGCAGTTTTCTACAGGGGATTGGCGAGCAGTACTTC
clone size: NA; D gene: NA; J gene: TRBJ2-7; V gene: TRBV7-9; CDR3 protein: CASSQVTYEQYF; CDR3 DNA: TGTGCCAGCAGCCAGGTCACCTACGAGCAGTACTTC
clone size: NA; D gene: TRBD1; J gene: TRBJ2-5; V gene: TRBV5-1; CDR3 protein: CASSSDRGGHTQYF; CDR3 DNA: TGCGCCAGCAGCTCCGACAGGGGCGGTCATACCCAGTACTTC
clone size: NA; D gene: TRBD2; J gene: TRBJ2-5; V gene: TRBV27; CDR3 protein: CASSLRSGRPPETQYF; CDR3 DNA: TGTGCCAGCAGTTTAAGGAGCGGGAGACCTCCAGAGACCCAGTACTTC
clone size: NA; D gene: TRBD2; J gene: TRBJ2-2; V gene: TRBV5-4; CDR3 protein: CASSGRGLGTGELFF; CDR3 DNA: TGTGCCAGCAGCGGTCGGGGACTAGGTACCGGGGAGCTGTTTTTT